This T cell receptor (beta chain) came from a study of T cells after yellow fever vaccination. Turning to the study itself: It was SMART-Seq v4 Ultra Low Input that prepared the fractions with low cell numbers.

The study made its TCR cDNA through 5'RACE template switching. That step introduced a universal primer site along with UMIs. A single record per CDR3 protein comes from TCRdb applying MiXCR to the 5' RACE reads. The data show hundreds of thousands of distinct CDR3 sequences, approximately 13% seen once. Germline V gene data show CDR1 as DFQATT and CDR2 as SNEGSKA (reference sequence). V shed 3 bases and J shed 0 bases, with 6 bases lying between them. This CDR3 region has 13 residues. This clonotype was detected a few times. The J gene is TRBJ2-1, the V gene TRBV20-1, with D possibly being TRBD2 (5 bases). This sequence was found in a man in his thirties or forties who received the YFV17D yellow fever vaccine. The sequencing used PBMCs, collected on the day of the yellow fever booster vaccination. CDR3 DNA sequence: TGCAGTGCTAGGAGCGGCTCCTACAATGAGCAGTTCTTC. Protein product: CSARSGSYNEQFF.